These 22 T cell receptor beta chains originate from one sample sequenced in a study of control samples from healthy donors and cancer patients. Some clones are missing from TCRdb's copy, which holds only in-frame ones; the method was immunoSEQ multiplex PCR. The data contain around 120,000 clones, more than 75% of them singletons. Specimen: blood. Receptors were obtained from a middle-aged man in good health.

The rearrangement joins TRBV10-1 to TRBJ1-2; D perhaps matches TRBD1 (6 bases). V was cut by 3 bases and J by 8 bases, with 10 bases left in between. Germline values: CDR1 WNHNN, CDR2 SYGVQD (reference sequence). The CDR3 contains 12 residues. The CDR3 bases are TGCGCCAGCAGTGATAGGGACAACGGCTACACCTTC. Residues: CASSDRDNGYTF.

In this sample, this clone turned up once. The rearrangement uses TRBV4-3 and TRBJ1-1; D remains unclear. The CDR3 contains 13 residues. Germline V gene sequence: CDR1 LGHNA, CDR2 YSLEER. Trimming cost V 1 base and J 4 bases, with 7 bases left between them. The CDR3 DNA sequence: TGCGCCAGCAGCCAAGGGGTTGGCACTGAAGCTTTCTTT. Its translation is CASSQGVGTEAFF.

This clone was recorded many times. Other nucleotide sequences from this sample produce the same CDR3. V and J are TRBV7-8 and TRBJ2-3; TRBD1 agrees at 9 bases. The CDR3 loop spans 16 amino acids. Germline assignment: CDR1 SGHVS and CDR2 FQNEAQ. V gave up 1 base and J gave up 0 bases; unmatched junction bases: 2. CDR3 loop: CASSLVDRGSTDTQYF. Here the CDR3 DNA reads TGTGCCAGCAGCTTAGTTGACAGGGGGAGCACAGATACGCAGTATTTT.

The CDR3 loop reads CASSYNSGGGQETQYF. The DNA of the CDR3 is TGTGCCAGCAGTTACAATTCGGGGGGGGGCCAAGAGACCCAGTACTTC. The chain links TRBV6-6 to TRBJ2-5; 8 bases map to TRBD2. The CDR3 runs 16 residues. Germline CDR1 reads MNHNY; CDR2 reads SVGAGI (reference sequence). The ends lost 2 bases at V and 1 base at J; junction bases unmatched: 6.

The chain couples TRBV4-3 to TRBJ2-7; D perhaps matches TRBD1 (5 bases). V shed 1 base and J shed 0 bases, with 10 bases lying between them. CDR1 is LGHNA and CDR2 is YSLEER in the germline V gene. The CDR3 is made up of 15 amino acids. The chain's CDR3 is CASSQGQSPSYEQYF. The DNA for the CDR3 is TGCGCCAGCAGCCAAGGACAGTCCCCCTCCTACGAGCAGTACTTC.

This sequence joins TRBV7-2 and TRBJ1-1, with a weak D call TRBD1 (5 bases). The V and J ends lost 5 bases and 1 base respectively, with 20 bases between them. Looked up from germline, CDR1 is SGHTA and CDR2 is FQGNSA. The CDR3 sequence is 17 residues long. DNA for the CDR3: TGTGCCAGCAGCGCGGGGATGGGGGGAGGAGGGAACACTGAAGCTTTCTTT. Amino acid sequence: CASSAGMGGGGNTEAFF.

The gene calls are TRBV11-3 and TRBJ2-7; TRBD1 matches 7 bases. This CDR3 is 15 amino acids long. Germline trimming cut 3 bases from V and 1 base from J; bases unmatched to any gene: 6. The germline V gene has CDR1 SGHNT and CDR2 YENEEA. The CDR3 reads CASSLSGTVSYEQYF. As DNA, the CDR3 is TGTGCCAGCAGCTTGTCAGGGACAGTTTCCTACGAGCAGTACTTC.

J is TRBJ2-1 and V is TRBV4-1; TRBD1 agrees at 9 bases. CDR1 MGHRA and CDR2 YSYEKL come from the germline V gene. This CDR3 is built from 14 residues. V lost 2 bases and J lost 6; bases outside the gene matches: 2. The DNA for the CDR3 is TGCGCCAGCAGCCAAATGGACAGGGGCAATGAGCAGTTCTTC. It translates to CASSQMDRGNEQFF.

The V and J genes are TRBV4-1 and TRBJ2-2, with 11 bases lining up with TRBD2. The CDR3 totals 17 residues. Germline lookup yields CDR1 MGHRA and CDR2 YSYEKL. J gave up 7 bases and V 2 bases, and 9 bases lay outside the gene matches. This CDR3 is CASSQQPRTSGYGELFF. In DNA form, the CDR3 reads TGCGCCAGCAGCCAACAACCCCGGACTAGCGGGTACGGGGAGCTGTTTTTT.

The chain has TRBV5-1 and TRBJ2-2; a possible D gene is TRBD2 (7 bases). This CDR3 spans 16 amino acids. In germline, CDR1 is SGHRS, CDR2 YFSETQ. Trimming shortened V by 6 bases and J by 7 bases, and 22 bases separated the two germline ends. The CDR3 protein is CASTYYSGGHSGELFF. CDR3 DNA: TGCGCCAGCACTTACTACTCGGGGGGCCACAGCGGGGAGCTGTTTTTT.

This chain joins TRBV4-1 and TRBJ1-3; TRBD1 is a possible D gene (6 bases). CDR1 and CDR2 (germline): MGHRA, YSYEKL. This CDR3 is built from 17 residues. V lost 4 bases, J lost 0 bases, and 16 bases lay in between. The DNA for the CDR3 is TGCGCCAGCAGCCGAGGGGGGTTAGTCCTCTCTGGAAACACCATATATTTT. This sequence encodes CASSRGGLVLSGNTIYF.

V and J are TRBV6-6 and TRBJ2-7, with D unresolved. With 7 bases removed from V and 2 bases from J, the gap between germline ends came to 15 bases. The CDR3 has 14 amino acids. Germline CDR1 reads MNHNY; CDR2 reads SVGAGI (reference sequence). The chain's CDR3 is CASTSSGQAYEQYF. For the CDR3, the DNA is TGTGCCAGCACCTCTAGTGGCCAGGCCTACGAGCAGTACTTC.

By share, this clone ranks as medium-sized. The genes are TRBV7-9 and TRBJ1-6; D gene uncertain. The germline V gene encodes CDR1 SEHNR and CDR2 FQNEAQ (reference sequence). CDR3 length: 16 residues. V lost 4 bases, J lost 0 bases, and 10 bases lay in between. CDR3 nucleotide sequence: TGTGCCAGCAGCTCCAGTATTAGCTCCTATAATTCACCCCTCCACTTT. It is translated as CASSSSISSYNSPLHF.

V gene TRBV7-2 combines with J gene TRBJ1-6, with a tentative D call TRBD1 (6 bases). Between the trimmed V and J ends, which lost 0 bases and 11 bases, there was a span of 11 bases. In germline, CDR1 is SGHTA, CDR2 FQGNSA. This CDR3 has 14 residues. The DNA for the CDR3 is TGTGCCAGCAGCTTAGCGGGGGGGCTTCCACCCCTCCACTTT. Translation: CASSLAGGLPPLHF.

CDR3 bases: TGTGCCAGCAGCCAACAGGGGAACTATGGCTACACCTTC. Its translation is CASSQQGNYGYTF. The chain joins TRBV14 to TRBJ1-2; D may be TRBD1 (6 bases). The CDR3 is 13 residues long. Between the trimmed V and J ends, which lost 2 bases and 2 bases, there was a span of 6 bases. Germline V CDR1 and CDR2: SGHDN, FVKESK.

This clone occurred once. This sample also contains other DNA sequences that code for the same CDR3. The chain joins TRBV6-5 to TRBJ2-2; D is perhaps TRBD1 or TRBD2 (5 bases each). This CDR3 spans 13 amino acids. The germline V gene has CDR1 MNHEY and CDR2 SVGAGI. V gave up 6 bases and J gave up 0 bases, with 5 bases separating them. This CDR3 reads CASRGANTGELFF. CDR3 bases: TGTGCCAGCAGGGGGGCGAACACCGGGGAGCTGTTTTTT.

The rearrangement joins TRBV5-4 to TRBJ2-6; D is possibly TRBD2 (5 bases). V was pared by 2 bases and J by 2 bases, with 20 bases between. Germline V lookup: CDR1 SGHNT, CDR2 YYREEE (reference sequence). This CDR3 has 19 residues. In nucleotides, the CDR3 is TGTGCCAGCAGCTTCTTGTTGGGAGTGGGTCGGGCTGGGGCCAACGTCCTGACTTTC. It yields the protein CASSFLLGVGRAGANVLTF.

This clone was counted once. The chain's CDR3 is CASSYGAGIGNEQFF. CDR3 sequence (DNA): TGTGCCAGCAGTTACGGAGCGGGGATAGGCAATGAGCAGTTCTTC. J is TRBJ2-1 and V is TRBV6-2 or TRBV6-3; TRBD2 matches 7 bases. Germline V gene data show CDR1 as MNHEY and CDR2 as SVGEGT. The CDR3 is 15 residues long. The V and J ends lost 2 bases and 6 bases, in that order; junction bases with no gene match: 7.

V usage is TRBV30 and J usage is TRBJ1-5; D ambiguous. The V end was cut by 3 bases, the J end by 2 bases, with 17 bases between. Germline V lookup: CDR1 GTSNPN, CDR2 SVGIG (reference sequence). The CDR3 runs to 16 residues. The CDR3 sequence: CAWRGIRQGGNQPQHF. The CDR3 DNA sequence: TGTGCCTGGAGGGGGATCAGACAAGGAGGCAATCAGCCCCAGCATTTT.

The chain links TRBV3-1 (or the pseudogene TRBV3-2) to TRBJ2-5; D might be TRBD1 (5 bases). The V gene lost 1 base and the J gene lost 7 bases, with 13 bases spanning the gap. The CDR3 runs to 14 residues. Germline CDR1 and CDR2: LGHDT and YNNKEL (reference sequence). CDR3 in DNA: TGTGCCAGCAGCCAAGGTCATTCCACAGGGACCCAGTACTTC. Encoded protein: CASSQGHSTGTQYF.

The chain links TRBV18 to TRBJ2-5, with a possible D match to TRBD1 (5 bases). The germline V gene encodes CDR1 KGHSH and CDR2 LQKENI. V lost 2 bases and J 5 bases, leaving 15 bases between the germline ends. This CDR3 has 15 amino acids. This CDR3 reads CASSPSSGLWETQYF. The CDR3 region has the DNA TGTGCCAGCTCACCATCGTCAGGGTTGTGGGAGACCCAGTACTTC.

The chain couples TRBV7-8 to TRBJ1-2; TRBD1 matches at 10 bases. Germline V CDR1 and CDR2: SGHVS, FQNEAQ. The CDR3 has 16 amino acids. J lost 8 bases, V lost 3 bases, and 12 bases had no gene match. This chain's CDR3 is CASSFVGTGAVGGYTF. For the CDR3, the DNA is TGTGCCAGCAGCTTCGTTGGGACAGGGGCCGTAGGGGGCTACACCTTC.